The rows below give T cell receptor beta chains drawn from one sample of a study of cytomegalovirus exposure and HLA in healthy donors. Clones were read by immunoSEQ multiplex PCR, and TCRdb kept only the in-frame ones, dropping some. The sample comprises approximately 110,000 clones, 70% to 80% of which are singletons, and 1.9% rests with the top ten. Sequencing input: PBMCs. The source of these receptors is a man between 45 and 60 years old in good health and CMV-seronegative. The CDR3 runs from the conserved cysteine through the conserved F or W. The order of the fields is clone size, V gene, D gene, CDR3 length, J gene, CDR3 DNA, CDR3 protein. The D gene is left open where the match is weak. Size values are once, few and many counts, or a class for expanded clones, and some rows have none.

clone_size: .; v_call: TRBV19; d_call: .; cdr3_length: 21; j_call: TRBJ2-2; cdr3_nt: TGTGCCAGTGGATGGGAACGCCCCAGCCAACCGGGACAAGCGTATCCCGGGGAGCTGTTTTTT; cdr3_aa: CASGWERPSQPGQAYPGELFF
clone_size: .; v_call: TRBV5-5; d_call: TRBD1; cdr3_length: 19; j_call: TRBJ2-6; cdr3_nt: TGTGCCAGCAGCACCTCGGGACAGGGCATAAACTCTGGGGCCAACGTCCTGACTTTC; cdr3_aa: CASSTSGQGINSGANVLTF
clone_size: once; v_call: TRBV6-1; d_call: TRBD2; cdr3_length: 16; j_call: TRBJ2-1; cdr3_nt: TGTGCCAGCAGTGAAGTCGGACTAGCGGACTACAATGAGCAGTTCTTC; cdr3_aa: CASSEVGLADYNEQFF
clone_size: few; v_call: TRBV7-9; d_call: TRBD1; cdr3_length: 16; j_call: TRBJ2-7; cdr3_nt: TGTGCCAGCAGCCCCTATCCCGACAGGGGGGCTAACGAGCAGTACTTC; cdr3_aa: CASSPYPDRGANEQYF
clone_size: .; v_call: TRBV18; d_call: TRBD1; cdr3_length: 14; j_call: TRBJ2-5; cdr3_nt: TGTGCCAGCTCACCGACAGGGGGAATGGAGACCCAGTACTTC; cdr3_aa: CASSPTGGMETQYF
clone_size: few; v_call: TRBV5-5; d_call: TRBD1; cdr3_length: 14; j_call: TRBJ1-5; cdr3_nt: TGTGCCAGCAGTGGTGGGCAGGGGGGCCAGCCCCAGCATTTT; cdr3_aa: CASSGGQGGQPQHF
clone_size: .; v_call: TRBV5-6; d_call: .; cdr3_length: 13; j_call: TRBJ2-3; cdr3_nt: TGTGCCAGCAGCTTGTTGCCAGAAGATACGCAGTATTTT; cdr3_aa: CASSLLPEDTQYF
clone_size: .; v_call: TRBV7-8; d_call: TRBD1; cdr3_length: 15; j_call: TRBJ2-1; cdr3_nt: TGTGCCAGCAGCCCCCCGGGACAGGGGGGGAATGAGCAGTTCTTC; cdr3_aa: CASSPPGQGGNEQFF
clone_size: few; v_call: TRBV4-3; d_call: .; cdr3_length: 16; j_call: TRBJ2-5; cdr3_nt: TGCGCCAGCAGCCAAGATCCCTCGCGAGAGTGGGAGACCCAGTACTTC; cdr3_aa: CASSQDPSREWETQYF
clone_size: .; v_call: TRBV6-1; d_call: .; cdr3_length: 18; j_call: TRBJ1-5; cdr3_nt: TGTGCCAGCAGTGAAGGGAGCAGGGCAATATTGAGCAATCAGCCCCAGCATTTT; cdr3_aa: CASSEGSRAILSNQPQHF
clone_size: .; v_call: TRBV5-6; d_call: .; cdr3_length: 15; j_call: TRBJ1-5; cdr3_nt: TGTGCCAGCAGCTTGTGGGGACTGGATAATCAGCCCCAGCATTTT; cdr3_aa: CASSLWGLDNQPQHF
clone_size: .; v_call: TRBV4-2; d_call: .; cdr3_length: 15; j_call: TRBJ1-3; cdr3_nt: TGTGCCAGCAGCCAAGAGGGCCCCTCTGGAAACACCATATATTTT; cdr3_aa: CASSQEGPSGNTIYF
clone_size: .; v_call: TRBV6-5; d_call: TRBD1; cdr3_length: 15; j_call: TRBJ1-1; cdr3_nt: TGTGCCAGCAGCACAGGGGTTTCCATGAACACTGAAGCTTTCTTT; cdr3_aa: CASSTGVSMNTEAFF
clone_size: .; v_call: TRBV30; d_call: .; cdr3_length: 13; j_call: TRBJ2-3; cdr3_nt: TGTGCCTGGAGTGTCGGGGACACAGATACGCAGTATTTT; cdr3_aa: CAWSVGDTDTQYF
clone_size: few; v_call: TRBV5-8; d_call: TRBD1; cdr3_length: 14; j_call: TRBJ1-2; cdr3_nt: TGTGCCAGCAGCTCGACAGGGGGCGCAGTGGGCTACACCTTC; cdr3_aa: CASSSTGGAVGYTF
clone_size: .; v_call: TRBV6-6; d_call: .; cdr3_length: 13; j_call: TRBJ1-1; cdr3_nt: TGTGCCAGCAGCTCACACCAGAACACTGAAGCTTTCTTT; cdr3_aa: CASSSHQNTEAFF
clone_size: .; v_call: TRBV4-1; d_call: .; cdr3_length: 15; j_call: TRBJ2-3; cdr3_nt: TGCGCCAGCAGCCCTGGGGCAGGGTGGAAAGATACGCAGTATTTT; cdr3_aa: CASSPGAGWKDTQYF
clone_size: once; v_call: TRBV7-9; d_call: .; cdr3_length: 14; j_call: TRBJ1-1; cdr3_nt: TGTGCCAGCAGCTTGGGGGGGGTGAACACTGAAGCTTTCTTT; cdr3_aa: CASSLGGVNTEAFF
clone_size: .; v_call: TRBV7-2; d_call: TRBD2; cdr3_length: 15; j_call: TRBJ2-1; cdr3_nt: TGTGCCAGCAGCTTATTAGCGGGGGAATACAATGAGCAGTTCTTC; cdr3_aa: CASSLLAGEYNEQFF
clone_size: few; v_call: TRBV21-1; d_call: .; cdr3_length: 16; j_call: TRBJ1-6; cdr3_nt: TGTGCCAGCAGCAAAGAGAGTGGGACAGGGGCTTCACCCCTCCACTTT; cdr3_aa: CASSKESGTGASPLHF
clone_size: .; v_call: TRBV11-2; d_call: .; cdr3_length: 14; j_call: TRBJ1-1; cdr3_nt: TGTGCCAGCAGCCACAGGGAAATGAACACTGAAGCTTTCTTT; cdr3_aa: CASSHREMNTEAFF
clone_size: .; v_call: TRBV29-1; d_call: .; cdr3_length: 15; j_call: TRBJ2-3; cdr3_nt: TGCAGCGTTGAGTTTCAGGGTGGGGGCACAGATACGCAGTATTTT; cdr3_aa: CSVEFQGGGTDTQYF
clone_size: .; v_call: TRBV6-1; d_call: .; cdr3_length: 14; j_call: TRBJ1-2; cdr3_nt: TGTGCCAGCAGTGAAAGGAGCGTCTCCTATGGCTACACCTTC; cdr3_aa: CASSERSVSYGYTF
clone_size: once; v_call: TRBV19; d_call: TRBD2; cdr3_length: 16; j_call: TRBJ2-2; cdr3_nt: TGTGCCAGTAGGATTTCGCCGGGACTACAGACCGGGGAGCTGTTTTTT; cdr3_aa: CASRISPGLQTGELFF
clone_size: .; v_call: TRBV28; d_call: .; cdr3_length: 15; j_call: TRBJ1-2; cdr3_nt: TGTGCCAGCAGTTTAGTCTCAGCGAGTAACTATGGCTACACCTTC; cdr3_aa: CASSLVSASNYGYTF
clone_size: once; v_call: TRBV2; d_call: .; cdr3_length: 12; j_call: TRBJ2-7; cdr3_nt: TGTGCCAGCAGTGGGGAGAAGGCTAGCCGGTACTTC; cdr3_aa: CASSGEKASRYF
clone_size: once; v_call: TRBV6-1; d_call: TRBD1; cdr3_length: 12; j_call: TRBJ1-2; cdr3_nt: TGTGCCAGCAGGACAGGGGTCCATGGCTACACCTTC; cdr3_aa: CASRTGVHGYTF
clone_size: .; v_call: TRBV5-1; d_call: .; cdr3_length: 17; j_call: TRBJ1-3; cdr3_nt: TGCGCCAGCAGCTTGGACTACAGCGGGACCTCTGGAAACACCATATATTTT; cdr3_aa: CASSLDYSGTSGNTIYF